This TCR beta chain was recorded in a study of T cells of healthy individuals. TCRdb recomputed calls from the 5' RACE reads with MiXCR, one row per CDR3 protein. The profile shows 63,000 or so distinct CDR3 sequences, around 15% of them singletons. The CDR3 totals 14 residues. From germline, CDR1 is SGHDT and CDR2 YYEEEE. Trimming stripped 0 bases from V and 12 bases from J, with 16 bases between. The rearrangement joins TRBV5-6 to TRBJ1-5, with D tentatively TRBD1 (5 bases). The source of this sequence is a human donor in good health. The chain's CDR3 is CASSLAGQDIRQHF. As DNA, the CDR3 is TGTGCCAGCAGCTTGGCCGGTCAGGACATACGCCAGCATTTT.